The clone carrying this T cell receptor beta chain was counted ten times or more. The V and J ends lost 5 bases and 4 bases, in that order; junction bases with no gene match: 7. The germline gives CDR1 SNHLY, CDR2 FYNNEI. This CDR3 spans 14 amino acids. TCRdb independently ran MiXCR on the 5' RACE reads; one entry per CDR3 protein. The table has 8,000 to 9,500 distinct CDR3 sequences, more than 15% seen once. The sequencing sample was made of memory CD4+ T cells sorted from blood. Regarding subset: memory CD4+ T cells, CD4+CD45RO+CD25-. This chain connects TRBV2 to TRBJ1-1; TRBD1 matches at 7 bases. This receptor was identified in a female donor with breast cancer. CDR3: CASSRQGLGTEAFF. The DNA for the CDR3 is TGTGCCAGCAGTAGACAGGGTTTGGGCACTGAAGCTTTCTTT.